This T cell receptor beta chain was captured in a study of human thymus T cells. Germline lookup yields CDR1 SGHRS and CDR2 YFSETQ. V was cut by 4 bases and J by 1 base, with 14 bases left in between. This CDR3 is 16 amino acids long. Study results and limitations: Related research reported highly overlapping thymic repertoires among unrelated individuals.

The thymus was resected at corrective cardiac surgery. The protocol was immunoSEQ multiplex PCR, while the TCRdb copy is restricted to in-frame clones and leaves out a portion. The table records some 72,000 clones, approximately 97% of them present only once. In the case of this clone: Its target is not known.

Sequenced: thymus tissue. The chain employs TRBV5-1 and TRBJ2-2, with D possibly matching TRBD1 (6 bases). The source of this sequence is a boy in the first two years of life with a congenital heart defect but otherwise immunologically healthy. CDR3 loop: CASSAKPGQNTGELFF. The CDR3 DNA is TGCGCCAGCAGCGCGAAGCCGGGACAGAACACCGGGGAGCTGTTTTTT.